The 14 T cell receptor beta chains below come from one sample, sequenced in a study of identical twins. One entry per CDR3 protein, called by TCRdb with MiXCR from the 5' RACE reads. The table shows fewer than 650,000 distinct CDR3 sequences, with 7.1% occurring only once. This sample was shared with a second study, whose subject was yellow fever vaccine responses in identical twins.

What was sequenced was PBMCs. Source of these receptors: a woman aged 18 to 35 in good health.

This clonotype was counted many times. The chain has TRBV19 and TRBJ1-2, with 8 nucleotides matching TRBD1. Germline assignment: CDR1 LNHDA and CDR2 SQIVND (reference sequence). V shed 5 bases, J shed 2 bases, and the junction held 13 bases outside the gene matches. The CDR3 is 17 amino acids. The CDR3 loop reads CASSPGRTGKANYGYTF. As DNA, the CDR3 is TGTGCCAGTAGTCCCGGGAGGACAGGGAAGGCAAACTATGGCTACACCTTC.

This clonotype has just a few counts. The chain couples TRBV5-5 to TRBJ2-6; a possible D gene is TRBD1 (5 bases). Trimming took 2 bases from V and 0 from J, leaving 9 bases between them. The germline gives CDR1 SGHKS, CDR2 YYEKEE (reference sequence). The CDR3 extends over 16 amino acids. The CDR3 nucleotides are TGTGCCAGCAGCTTTAAAGGGGACTCTGGGGCCAACGTCCTGACTTTC. Amino acids: CASSFKGDSGANVLTF.

The sample holds many counts of this clonotype. This chain links TRBV20-1 with TRBJ2-7; D remains ambiguous. The germline gives CDR1 DFQATT, CDR2 SNEGSKA (reference sequence). This CDR3 has 15 amino acids. The V and J ends lost 4 bases and 2 bases respectively, with 18 bases between them. The CDR3 DNA reads as TGCAGTGCTAAAGCGCTGGGATTCTGGGCCTACGAGCAGTACTTC. Encoded protein: CSAKALGFWAYEQYF.

V gene TRBV24-1 combines with J gene TRBJ1-1; D gene ambiguous. CDR3 length: 12 residues. Germline lookup yields CDR1 KGHDR and CDR2 SFDVKD. With 3 bases removed from V and 7 bases from J, the gap between germline ends came to 8 bases. The CDR3 region has the DNA TGTGCCACCAGTGATAGAGGAAATGAAGCTTTCTTT. It translates to CATSDRGNEAFF.

This clonotype was recorded a few times. The rearrangement links TRBV29-1 to TRBJ2-1; D is perhaps TRBD1 or TRBD2 (5 bases each). Germline CDR1 reads SQVTM; CDR2 reads ANQGSEA. The V end lost 5 bases, the J end lost 5 bases, and 13 bases lay between the germline ends. The CDR3 extends over 13 amino acids. For the CDR3, the DNA is TGCAGCGTTTGGGGGAGTTCCCACAATGAGCAGTTCTTC. It encodes CSVWGSSHNEQFF.

This clonotype has at least ten counts. The chain uses TRBV20-1 and TRBJ2-4, with 9 bases lining up with TRBD1. This CDR3 has 14 residues. Germline V gives CDR1 DFQATT, CDR2 SNEGSKA (reference sequence). V trimming: 3 bases; J trimming: 4 bases; junction bases outside the gene matches: 4. The CDR3 region has the DNA TGCAGTGCTAGGGACAGGGGCACGAAAAACATTCAGTACTTC. Protein product: CSARDRGTKNIQYF.

The chain recombines TRBV9 with TRBJ2-7; no definite D call. V dropped 3 bases and J dropped 6 bases, with 13 bases sitting between them. The length of the CDR3 is 13 residues. Germline V gene lookup returns CDR1 SGDLS and CDR2 YYNGEE. The CDR3 region is CASSALVGCEQYV. The CDR3 DNA is TGTGCCAGCAGCGCCCTGGTGGGTTGCGAGCAGTACGTC.

This clonotype has at least ten counts. The V and J genes are TRBV5-1 and TRBJ2-1; perhaps TRBD2 as D (5 bases). The CDR3 spans 14 residues. V was trimmed by 0 bases and J by 6 bases, leaving 10 bases between them. Per the germline V gene, CDR1 is SGHRS and CDR2 is YFSETQ. CDR3 in amino acids: CASSLARTGNEQFF. The CDR3 coding sequence is TGCGCCAGCAGCTTGGCGCGGACTGGCAATGAGCAGTTCTTC.

V usage is TRBV29-1 and J usage is TRBJ1-2; TRBD1 is a possible D gene (6 bases). With 6 bases removed from V and 1 base from J, the gap between germline ends came to 12 bases. This CDR3 has 13 residues. Germline V gene data show CDR1 as SQVTM and CDR2 as ANQGSEA. The CDR3 loop is CSVRTAINYGYTF. The CDR3 DNA sequence: TGCAGCGTGAGGACAGCAATTAACTATGGCTACACCTTC.

Only a few counts were recorded for this clonotype. This rearrangement joins TRBV28 to TRBJ1-1, with TRBD1 matching 7 bases. The V segment lost 6 bases and the J segment 4 bases; nucleotides outside the gene matches: 5. Germline V gene data show CDR1 as MDHEN and CDR2 as SYDVKM. The CDR3 contains 13 residues. The CDR3 region has the DNA TGTGCCAGCAGGACCCCAGGGGGCACTGAAGCTTTCTTT. Translation: CASRTPGGTEAFF. The full variable domain, completed using reference TRBV28 and TRBJ1-1, is DVKVTQSSRYLVKRTGEKVFLECVQDMDHENMFWYRQDPGLGLRLIYFSYDVKMKEKGDIPEGYSVSREKKERFSLILESASTNQTSMYLCASRTPGGTEAFFGQGTRLTVV.

In its sample, this clonotype was seen many times. The chain is built from TRBV3-1 and TRBJ1-1; TRBD1 aligns across 7 bases. Germline loops: CDR1 LGHDT, CDR2 YNNKEL (reference sequence). This CDR3 is built from 15 residues. Trimming at V came to 5 bases and at J to 4 bases, leaving 10 bases not matched to a gene. CDR3 DNA: TGTGCCAGCAGCACACAGGGGTTATCGGGCACTGAAGCTTTCTTT. Its translation: CASSTQGLSGTEAFF.

This clonotype has a handful of counts. J is TRBJ2-2 and V is TRBV12-3 or TRBV12-4; D not resolved. Trimming pared 5 bases from V and 6 bases from J, leaving 13 bases between. This CDR3 spans 14 amino acids. The CDR3 here is CASSPSLEAGELFF. The DNA of the CDR3 is TGTGCCAGCAGTCCAAGTCTCGAGGCCGGGGAGCTGTTTTTT.

This clonotype was seen once. The rearrangement links TRBV6-1 to TRBJ1-6, with TRBD1 matching 7 bases. After removal of 2 bases from V and 9 bases from J, the junction contained 7 bases not matched to a gene. The CDR3 is 15 amino acids. Per the germline V gene, CDR1 is MNHNS and CDR2 is SASEGT. CDR3 nucleotide sequence: TGTGCCAGCAGTGAATCCAGGGGGGTCGGTTCACCCCTCCACTTT. Its translation is CASSESRGVGSPLHF.

This clonotype has more than one count but fewer than ten. The V gene is TRBV27, the J gene TRBJ2-7; D is unclear. The V end lost 2 bases, the J end lost 0 bases, and 11 bases lay between the germline ends. This CDR3 is built from 15 residues. Germline V CDR1 and CDR2: MNHEY, SMNVEV (reference sequence). The CDR3 region is CASSLAPKGSYEQYF. The CDR3 DNA follows: TGTGCCAGCAGTTTAGCCCCAAAGGGCTCCTACGAGCAGTACTTC.